This paragraph reports one T cell receptor (beta chain). Its antigen is unknown. This sample is part of a study of CD8 T cells in Susac syndrome. The study's findings and limits: In Susac syndrome, CD4+ T cell repertoires lacked any clonal expansion.

Random hexamers were used to reverse transcribe an amount of about 0.45 to 1 ug RNA. TCRdb used MiXCR to reprocess the immunoSEQ multiplex PCR reads, holding one entry per CDR3 protein. Counted here are roughly 130,000 distinct CDR3 sequences, under 96% occurring once; the ten biggest clones make up less than 0.15%. Trimming cost V 5 bases and J 4 bases; bases outside gene matches: 8. In germline, CDR1 is MDHEN, CDR2 SYDVKM. CDR3 size: 14 residues. The chain couples TRBV28 to TRBJ2-7, with TRBD1 matching over 7 bases. This TCR derives from a human donor with Susac syndrome. Material for sequencing was CD4+ T cells from PBMCs. CDR3 residues: CASSEDRIGYEQYF. In nucleotides, the CDR3 is TGTGCCAGCAGTGAGGACAGGATCGGATACGAGCAGTACTTC.